This passage covers 3 T cell receptor beta chains from one sample sequenced in a study of blood T cell repertoires in COVID-19. Sequencing was performed with immunoSEQ multiplex PCR; in TCRdb, only in-frame clones are kept and a portion is missing. The table shows about 280,000 clones, with 85% occurring only once. Source material: PBMCs or T cells enriched from blood (not recorded which). All receptors derive from a woman between 45 and 60 years old who had recovered from COVID-19.

The chain is built from TRBV5-4 and TRBJ2-5; 10 nucleotides match TRBD2. Germline V gene sequence: CDR1 SGHNT, CDR2 YYREEE (reference sequence). This CDR3 is built from 17 residues. The V segment lost 6 bases and the J segment 5 bases; nucleotides outside the gene matches: 16. The CDR3 DNA follows: TGTGCCAGCACCCCAGGGAAGCGGAGCGGGGGGGCCGAGACCCAGTACTTC. Amino acid sequence: CASTPGKRSGGAETQYF. The variable domain in full, completed from reference TRBV5-4 and TRBJ2-5, reads ETGVTQSPTHLIKTRGQQVTLRCSSQSGHNTVSWYQQALGQGPQFIFQYYREEENGRGNFPPRFSGLQFPNYSSELNVNALELDDSALYLCASTPGKRSGGAETQYFGPGTRLLVL.

This clone has a handful of counts. This rearrangement joins TRBV11-2 to TRBJ2-1; 10 bases fit TRBD2. Germline lookup yields CDR1 SGHAT and CDR2 FQNNGV. Unmatched junction bases numbered 9, after V lost 3 bases and J lost 10 bases. CDR3 length: 15 residues. This chain's CDR3 is CASSFSSGGHIEQFF. CDR3 bases: TGTGCCAGCAGCTTCTCTAGCGGGGGACATATAGAGCAGTTCTTC.

The CDR3 bases are TGTGCCAGCAGTCCCTCCAGAGGCGGAGCAAGGGAGGCTTTCTTT. It encodes CASSPSRGGAREAFF. This chain connects TRBV6-1 to TRBJ1-1; D is uncertain. Germline V gene sequence: CDR1 MNHNS, CDR2 SASEGT. This CDR3 has 15 amino acids. V lost 5 bases, J lost 11 bases, and 24 bases lay in between.